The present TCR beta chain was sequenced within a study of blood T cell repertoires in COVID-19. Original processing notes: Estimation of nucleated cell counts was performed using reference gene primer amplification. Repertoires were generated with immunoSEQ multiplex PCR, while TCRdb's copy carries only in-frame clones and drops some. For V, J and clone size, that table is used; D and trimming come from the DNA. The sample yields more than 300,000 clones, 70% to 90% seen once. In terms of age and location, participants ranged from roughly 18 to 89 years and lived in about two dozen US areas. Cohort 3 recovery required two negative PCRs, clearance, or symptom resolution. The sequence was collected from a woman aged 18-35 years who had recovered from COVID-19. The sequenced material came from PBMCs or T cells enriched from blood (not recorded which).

The CDR3 nucleotides read TGTGCCACCAGTGACACCGGGACAGGGCCTTACCCTGGAAACATTCAGTACTTC. Translated: CATSDTGTGPYPGNIQYF. The chain carries TRBV24-1 and TRBJ2-4, with 9 bases fitting TRBD1. The CDR3 spans 18 residues. CDR1 is KGHDR, CDR2 SFDVKD, per germline. After removal of 4 bases from V and 6 bases from J, the junction contained 15 bases not matched to a gene.